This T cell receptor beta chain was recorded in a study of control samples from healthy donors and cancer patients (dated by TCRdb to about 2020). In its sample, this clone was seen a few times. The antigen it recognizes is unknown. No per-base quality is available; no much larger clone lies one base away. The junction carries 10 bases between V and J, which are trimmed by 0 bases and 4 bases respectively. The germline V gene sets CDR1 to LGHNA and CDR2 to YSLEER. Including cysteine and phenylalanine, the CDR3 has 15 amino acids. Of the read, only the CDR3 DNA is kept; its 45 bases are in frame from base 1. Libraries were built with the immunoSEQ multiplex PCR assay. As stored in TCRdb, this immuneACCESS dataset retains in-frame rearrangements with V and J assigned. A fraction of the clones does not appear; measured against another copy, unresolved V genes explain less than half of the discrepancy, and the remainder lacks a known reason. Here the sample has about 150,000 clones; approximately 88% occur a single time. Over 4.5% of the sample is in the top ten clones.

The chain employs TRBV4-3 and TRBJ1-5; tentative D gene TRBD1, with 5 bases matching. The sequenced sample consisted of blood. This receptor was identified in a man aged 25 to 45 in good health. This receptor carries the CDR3 CASSQEWDGNQPQHF. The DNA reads TGCGCCAGCAGCCAAGAATGGGACGGGAATCAGCCCCAGCATTTT.